This T cell receptor beta chain emerged from a study of radiotherapy plus CTLA-4 blockade in lung cancer. The overall study: There were objective responses in 18% of patients, and around 30% had disease control. Whole-study findings and limits: After radiotherapy and ipilimumab, tumor-derived clones expanded in peripheral blood. Response was reportedly best predicted by early blood T cell clone dynamics, with interferon-beta.

Details on this clone: The antigen remains undetermined.

The V and J ends lost 8 bases and 0 bases respectively, with 5 bases between them. This CDR3 region has 11 residues. Germline-derived CDR1 and CDR2 are MNHEY and SVGAGI. Some clones are missing from TCRdb's copy, which holds only in-frame ones; the method was immunoSEQ multiplex PCR. The sample carries about 32,000 clones, around 83% recorded once. Patients in the study, people with chemo-refractory metastatic non-small-cell lung cancer, received focal radiation plus ipilimumab CTLA-4 blockade. The V call is TRBV6-5, the J call TRBJ2-7; D not resolved. This receptor was taken from a human donor with non-small cell lung cancer who had stable disease on radiotherapy plus ipilimumab. The specimen was peripheral blood, collected from a patient treated with radiotherapy plus ipilimumab. The CDR3 DNA follows: TGTGCCAGCCGCGTCTCCTACGAGCAGTACTTC. Translation: CASRVSYEQYF.